The 10 T cell receptor beta chains listed next were all sequenced from one sample in a study of cytomegalovirus exposure and HLA in healthy donors (dated 2017 in TCRdb). Libraries came from the immunoSEQ multiplex PCR assay. The multiplex PCR relied on a mix of 60 forward primers for TCR Vbeta segments and 13 reverse primers for TCR Jbeta segments. TCRdb took over this immuneACCESS table, retaining in-frame rearrangements with V and J assigned. Such tables are incomplete; in checked studies, under half of the missing clones stem from an unresolved V gene, and the remainder is unexplained. This sample has about 180,000 clones in its table, and 80% of those were observed once. About 1.3% of the sample belongs to the ten largest clones. Sequencing input: PBMCs. These receptors all come from a girl aged 5-17 years in good health and CMV-seropositive.

The V call is TRBV27, the J call TRBJ2-1, with TRBD1 matching over 9 bases. The CDR3 consists of 14 residues. Losses at the gene ends were 4 bases for V and 3 bases for J; bases not matched to a gene: 1. The germline gives CDR1 MNHEY, CDR2 SMNVEV (reference sequence). This CDR3 reads CASSWDRDYNEQFF. The CDR3 region has the DNA TGTGCCAGCAGTTGGGACAGGGACTACAATGAGCAGTTCTTC.

The J gene is TRBJ2-7, the V gene TRBV14; 7 positions agree with TRBD1. Trimming removed 1 base from V and 3 bases from J; junction bases left unmatched: 3. This CDR3 has 14 amino acids. Per the germline V gene, CDR1 is SGHDN and CDR2 is FVKESK. The CDR3 loop reads CASSQARGNYEQYF. DNA for the CDR3: TGTGCCAGCAGCCAAGCCAGGGGGAACTACGAGCAGTACTTC.

V gene TRBV7-9 combines with J gene TRBJ1-1, with D possibly matching TRBD1 (6 bases). The V gene lost 5 bases and the J gene lost 1 base, with 20 bases spanning the gap. Germline assignment: CDR1 SEHNR and CDR2 FQNEAQ (reference sequence). This CDR3 is 17 amino acids long. CDR3 in amino acids: CASSLSGGAWTNTEAFF. The CDR3 nucleotides read TGTGCCAGCAGCCTTAGCGGGGGGGCGTGGACGAACACTGAAGCTTTCTTT.

This chain uses TRBV5-1 with TRBJ2-5; 12 positions match TRBD1. With V trimmed by 4 bases and J by 5 bases, 6 bases remained unmatched. Germline V CDR1 and CDR2: SGHRS, YFSETQ. This CDR3 contains 15 residues. As DNA, the CDR3 is TGCGCCAGCAGCAAAGGGACAGGGGGCAGGGAGACCCAGTACTTC. Protein product: CASSKGTGGRETQYF.

The chain couples TRBV4-1 to TRBJ2-1; the D is unclear. The CDR3 spans 13 residues. V was cut by 1 base and J by 9 bases, with 10 bases left in between. From germline, CDR1 is MGHRA and CDR2 YSYEKL. The CDR3 sequence: CASSQVFTGEQFF. Here the CDR3 DNA reads TGCGCCAGCAGCCAAGTTTTTACGGGTGAGCAGTTCTTC.

The chain combines TRBV7-9 with TRBJ1-1, with TRBD1 matching over 7 bases. The CDR3 sequence is 14 residues long. V gave up 7 bases and J gave up 5 bases; unmatched junction bases: 10. Germline CDR1 is SEHNR and CDR2 is FQNEAQ (reference sequence). CDR3 sequence: CASTFQGERTEAFF. CDR3 DNA sequence: TGTGCCAGCACCTTCCAGGGGGAGCGGACTGAAGCTTTCTTT.

The gene calls are TRBV10-1 and TRBJ2-3; tentatively, D is TRBD1 (6 bases). The CDR3 extends over 14 amino acids. Germline V gives CDR1 WNHNN, CDR2 SYGVQD (reference sequence). Trimming removed 6 bases from V and 2 bases from J, with 12 bases in between. The DNA of the CDR3 is TGCGCCAGCAGCTTTGACAGGAACACAGATACGCAGTATTTT. Residues: CASSFDRNTDTQYF.

This chain joins TRBV4-1 and TRBJ1-2, with D possibly TRBD1 on 5 matching bases. V lost 1 base and J 4 bases, leaving 19 bases between the germline ends. Germline assignment: CDR1 MGHRA and CDR2 YSYEKL. The length of the CDR3 is 17 residues. CDR3 region: CASSQVLLAGQIYGYTF. CDR3 nucleotides: TGCGCCAGCAGCCAAGTTCTCTTGGCGGGGCAAATCTATGGCTACACCTTC.

V usage is TRBV10-3 and J usage is TRBJ1-3; D not resolved. This CDR3 spans 16 amino acids. The V end lost 3 bases, the J end lost 0 bases, and 12 bases lay between the germline ends. Germline V CDR1 and CDR2: ENHRY, SYGVKD. For the CDR3, the DNA is TGTGCCATCAGTGACCCCGGGGAGTCCTCTGGAAACACCATATATTTT. Encoded protein: CAISDPGESSGNTIYF.

J is TRBJ2-7 and V is TRBV5-6; 10 bases agree with TRBD1. The CDR3 is 15 residues long. Germline loops: CDR1 SGHDT, CDR2 YYEEEE. After removal of 2 bases from V and 2 bases from J, the junction contained 4 bases not matched to a gene. CDR3 DNA sequence: TGTGCCAGCAGCTTCGGGACAGGGGTAGCCTACGAGCAGTACTTC. Translation gives CASSFGTGVAYEQYF.